This T cell receptor beta chain was captured by sequencing in a study of shared clonotypes between healthy human individuals. Overall study findings and caveats: Clonotypes not shared had lower generation probabilities than those common to all four donors.

Germline values: CDR1 LNHDA, CDR2 SQIVND (reference sequence). Between the trimmed V and J ends, which lost 2 bases and 4 bases, there was a span of 8 bases. The CDR3 covers 13 residues. Every contributor of samples was a Caucasian grown-up residing in Nashville, Tennessee. As to this clone: Antigen: not known.

Deep was the level used in running the assay. TCRdb's table, derived via immunoSEQ multiplex PCR, lists solely in-frame clones and lacks some. The table lists under 2.5 million clones, just under 95% of them singletons, with more than 0.35% in the top ten. The sequence came from a man between 18 and 29 years old in good health. Some clones in this sample may be carry-over from other donors' samples. Sequenced sample: naive CD4+ T cells from PBMCs. Subset described: CD45RA+ positively selected. The V call is TRBV19, the J call TRBJ2-5, with D possibly TRBD2 on 6 matching bases. CDR3 sequence reads: CASSILGGETQYF. CDR3 DNA: TGTGCCAGTAGTATACTGGGGGGAGAGACCCAGTACTTC.